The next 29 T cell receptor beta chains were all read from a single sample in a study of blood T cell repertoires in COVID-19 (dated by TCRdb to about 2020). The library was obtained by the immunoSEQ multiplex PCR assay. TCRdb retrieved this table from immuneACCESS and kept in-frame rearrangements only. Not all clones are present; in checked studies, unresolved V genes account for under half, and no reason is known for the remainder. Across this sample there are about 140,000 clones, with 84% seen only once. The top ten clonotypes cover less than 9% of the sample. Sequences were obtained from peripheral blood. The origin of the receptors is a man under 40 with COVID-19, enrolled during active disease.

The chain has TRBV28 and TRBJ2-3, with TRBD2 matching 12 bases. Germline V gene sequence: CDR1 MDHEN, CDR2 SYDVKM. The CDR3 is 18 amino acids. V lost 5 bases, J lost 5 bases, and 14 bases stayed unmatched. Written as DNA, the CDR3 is TGTGCCAGCAGTCCCGCCGGGGCTAGCGGGAGGGCCCAAGATACGCAGTATTTT. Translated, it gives CASSPAGASGRAQDTQYF.

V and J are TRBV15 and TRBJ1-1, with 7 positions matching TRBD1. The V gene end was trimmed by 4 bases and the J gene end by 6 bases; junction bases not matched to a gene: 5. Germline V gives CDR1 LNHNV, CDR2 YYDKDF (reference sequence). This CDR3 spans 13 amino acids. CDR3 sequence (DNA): TGTGCCACCAGCACTTACAGGGGCTCTGAAGCTTTCTTT. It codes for CATSTYRGSEAFF.

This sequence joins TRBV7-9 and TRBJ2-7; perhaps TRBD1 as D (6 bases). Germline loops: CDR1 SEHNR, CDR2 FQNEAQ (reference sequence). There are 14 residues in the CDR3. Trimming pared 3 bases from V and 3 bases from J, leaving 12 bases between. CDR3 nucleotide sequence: TGTGCCAGCAGCTTGGGTGACAGGCACTACGAGCAGTACTTC. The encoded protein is CASSLGDRHYEQYF.

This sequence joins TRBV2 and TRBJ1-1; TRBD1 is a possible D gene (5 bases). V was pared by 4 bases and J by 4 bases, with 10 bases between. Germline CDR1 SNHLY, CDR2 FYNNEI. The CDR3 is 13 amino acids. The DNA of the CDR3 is TGTGCCAGCAGTGTCACAGGTGGCACTGAAGCTTTCTTT. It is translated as CASSVTGGTEAFF.

CDR3 in amino acids: CASTLSRGFNEQFF. CDR3 in DNA: TGTGCCAGCACCCTAAGTCGGGGTTTCAATGAGCAGTTCTTC. The rearrangement joins TRBV6-5 to TRBJ2-1; perhaps TRBD2 as D (5 bases). Germline V gives CDR1 MNHEY, CDR2 SVGAGI. This CDR3 is built from 14 residues. Trimming cost V 7 bases and J 6 bases, with 16 bases left between them.

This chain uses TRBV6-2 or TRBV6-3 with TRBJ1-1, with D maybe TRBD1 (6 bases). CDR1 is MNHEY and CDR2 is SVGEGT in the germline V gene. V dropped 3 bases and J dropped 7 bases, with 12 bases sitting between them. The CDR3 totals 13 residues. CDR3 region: CASSYLDRNEAFF. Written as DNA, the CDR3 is TGTGCCAGCAGTTATCTGGACAGAAATGAAGCTTTCTTT.

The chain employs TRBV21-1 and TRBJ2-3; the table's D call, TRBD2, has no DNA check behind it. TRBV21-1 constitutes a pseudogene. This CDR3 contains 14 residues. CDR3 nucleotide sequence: TGTGCCAGCAGCAAGTGGAGCATCACGGATACGCAGTATTTT. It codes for CASSKWSITDTQYF.

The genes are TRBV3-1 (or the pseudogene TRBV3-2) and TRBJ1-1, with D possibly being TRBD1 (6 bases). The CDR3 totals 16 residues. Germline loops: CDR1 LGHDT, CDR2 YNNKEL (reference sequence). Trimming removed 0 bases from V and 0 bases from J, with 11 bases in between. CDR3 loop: CASSQDKGDMNTEAFF. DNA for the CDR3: TGTGCCAGCAGCCAAGATAAAGGGGACATGAACACTGAAGCTTTCTTT.

This chain's CDR3 is CASSLGTFQETQYF. The CDR3 DNA follows: TGTGCCAGCAGCTTAGGGACTTTTCAAGAGACCCAGTACTTC. J is TRBJ2-5 and V is TRBV7-9, with D possibly matching TRBD2 (5 bases). CDR1 is SEHNR, CDR2 FQNEAQ, per germline (reference sequence). The CDR3 sequence is 14 residues long. Trimming removed 1 base at V and 2 bases at J, with 8 bases between.

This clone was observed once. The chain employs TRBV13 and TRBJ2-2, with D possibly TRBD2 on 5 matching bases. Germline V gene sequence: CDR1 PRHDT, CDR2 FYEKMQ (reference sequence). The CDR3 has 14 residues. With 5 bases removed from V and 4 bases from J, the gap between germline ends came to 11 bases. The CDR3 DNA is TGTGCCAGCAGCGAAACGGGGATCACCGGGGAGCTGTTTTTT. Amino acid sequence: CASSETGITGELFF.

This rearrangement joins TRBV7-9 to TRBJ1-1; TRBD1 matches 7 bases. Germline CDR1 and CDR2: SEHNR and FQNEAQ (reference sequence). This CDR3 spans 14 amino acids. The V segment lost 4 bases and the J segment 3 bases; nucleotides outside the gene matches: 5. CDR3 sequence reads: CASSSRQGDTEAFF. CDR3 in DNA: TGTGCCAGCAGCTCCCGGCAGGGGGACACTGAAGCTTTCTTT.

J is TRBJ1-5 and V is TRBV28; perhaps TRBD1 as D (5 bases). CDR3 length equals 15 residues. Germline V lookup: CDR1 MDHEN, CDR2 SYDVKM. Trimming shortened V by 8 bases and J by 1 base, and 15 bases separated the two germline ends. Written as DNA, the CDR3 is TGTGCCAGCCATTGGGGGGGAGAAAGCAATCAGCCCCAGCATTTT. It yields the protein CASHWGGESNQPQHF.

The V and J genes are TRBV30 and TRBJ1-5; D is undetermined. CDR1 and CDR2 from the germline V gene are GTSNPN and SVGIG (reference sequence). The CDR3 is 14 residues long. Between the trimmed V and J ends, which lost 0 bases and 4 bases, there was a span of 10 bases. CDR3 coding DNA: TGTGCCTGGAGTGTACGGGGAGGGAATCAGCCCCAGCATTTT. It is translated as CAWSVRGGNQPQHF.

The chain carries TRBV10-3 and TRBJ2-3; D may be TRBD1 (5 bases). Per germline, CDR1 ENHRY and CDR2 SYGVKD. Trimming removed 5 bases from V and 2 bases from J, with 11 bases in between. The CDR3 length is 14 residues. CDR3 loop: CAISRGRSTDTQYF. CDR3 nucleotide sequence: TGTGCCATCAGTAGGGGCCGGTCCACAGATACGCAGTATTTT.

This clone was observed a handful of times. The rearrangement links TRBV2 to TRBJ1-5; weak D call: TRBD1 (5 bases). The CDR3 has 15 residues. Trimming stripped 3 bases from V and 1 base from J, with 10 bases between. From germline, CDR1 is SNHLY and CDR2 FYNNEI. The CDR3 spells CASSDSGGSNQPQHF. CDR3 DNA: TGTGCCAGCAGTGATTCGGGGGGGAGCAATCAGCCCCAGCATTTT.

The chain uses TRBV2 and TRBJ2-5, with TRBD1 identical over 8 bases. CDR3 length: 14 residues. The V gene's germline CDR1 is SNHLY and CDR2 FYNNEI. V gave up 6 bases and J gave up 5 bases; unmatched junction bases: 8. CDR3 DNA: TGTGCCAGCAGAGGGGGACAGGCCGGGGAGACCCAGTACTTC. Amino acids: CASRGGQAGETQYF.

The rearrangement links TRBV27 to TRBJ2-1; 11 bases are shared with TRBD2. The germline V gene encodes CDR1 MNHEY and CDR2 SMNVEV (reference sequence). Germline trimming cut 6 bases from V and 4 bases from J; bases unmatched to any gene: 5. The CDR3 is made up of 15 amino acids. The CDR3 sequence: CASRQGTSGYNEQFF. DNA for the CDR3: TGTGCCAGCAGACAAGGGACTAGCGGTTACAATGAGCAGTTCTTC.

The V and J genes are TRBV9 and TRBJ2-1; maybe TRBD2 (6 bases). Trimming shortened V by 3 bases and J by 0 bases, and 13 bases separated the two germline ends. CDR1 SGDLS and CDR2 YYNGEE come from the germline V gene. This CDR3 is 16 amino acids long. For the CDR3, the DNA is TGTGCCAGCAGCGCGGGACTTCTGAGCTCCTACAATGAGCAGTTCTTC. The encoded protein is CASSAGLLSSYNEQFF.

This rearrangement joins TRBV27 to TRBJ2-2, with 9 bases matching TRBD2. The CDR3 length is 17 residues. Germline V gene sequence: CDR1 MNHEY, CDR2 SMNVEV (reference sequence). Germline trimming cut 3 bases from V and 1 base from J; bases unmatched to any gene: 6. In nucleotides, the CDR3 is TGTGCCAGCAGTTTCGGAATAGCGGGAGTGAACACCGGGGAGCTGTTTTTT. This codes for CASSFGIAGVNTGELFF.

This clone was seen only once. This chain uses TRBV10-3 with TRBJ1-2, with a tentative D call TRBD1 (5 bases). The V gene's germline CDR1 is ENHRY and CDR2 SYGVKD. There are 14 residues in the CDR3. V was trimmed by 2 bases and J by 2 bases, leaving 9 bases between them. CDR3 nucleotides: TGTGCCATCAGTGAGCTCGGGGGGAACTATGGCTACACCTTC. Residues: CAISELGGNYGYTF.

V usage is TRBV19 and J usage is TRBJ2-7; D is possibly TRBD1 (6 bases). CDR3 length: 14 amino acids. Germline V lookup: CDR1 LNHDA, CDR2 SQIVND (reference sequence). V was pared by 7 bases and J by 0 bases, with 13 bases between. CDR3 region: CASTLTGSSYEQYF. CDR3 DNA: TGTGCCAGTACCCTAACAGGGTCCTCCTACGAGCAGTACTTC.

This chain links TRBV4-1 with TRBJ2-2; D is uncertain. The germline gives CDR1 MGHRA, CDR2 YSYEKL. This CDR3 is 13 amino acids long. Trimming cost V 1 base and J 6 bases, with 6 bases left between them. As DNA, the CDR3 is TGCGCCAGCAGCCAAGGTCGTCCCGGGGAGCTGTTTTTT. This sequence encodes CASSQGRPGELFF.

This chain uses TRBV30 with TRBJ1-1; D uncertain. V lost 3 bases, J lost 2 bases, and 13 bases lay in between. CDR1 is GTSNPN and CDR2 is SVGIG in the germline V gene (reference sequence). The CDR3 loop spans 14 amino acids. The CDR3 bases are TGTGCCTGGAGCCCCCCTCGAGGCAACACTGAAGCTTTCTTT. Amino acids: CAWSPPRGNTEAFF.

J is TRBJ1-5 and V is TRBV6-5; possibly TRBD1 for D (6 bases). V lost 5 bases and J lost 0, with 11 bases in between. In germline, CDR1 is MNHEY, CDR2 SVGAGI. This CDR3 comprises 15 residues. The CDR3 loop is CASSPQGLSNQPQHF. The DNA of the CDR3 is TGTGCCAGCAGTCCACAGGGTCTTAGCAATCAGCCCCAGCATTTT.

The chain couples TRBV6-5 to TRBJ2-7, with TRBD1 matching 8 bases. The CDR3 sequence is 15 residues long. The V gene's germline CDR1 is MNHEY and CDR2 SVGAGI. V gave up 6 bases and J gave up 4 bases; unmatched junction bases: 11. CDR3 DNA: TGTGCCAGCAGCCAGTCCGGGACAGGAGTTTACGAGCAGTACTTC. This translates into CASSQSGTGVYEQYF.

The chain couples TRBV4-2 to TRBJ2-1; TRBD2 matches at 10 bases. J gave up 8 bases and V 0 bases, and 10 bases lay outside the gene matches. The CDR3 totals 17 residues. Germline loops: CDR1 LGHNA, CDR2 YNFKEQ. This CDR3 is CASSQEGRTSGRHEQFF. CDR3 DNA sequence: TGTGCCAGCAGCCAAGAGGGTCGGACTAGCGGACGACATGAGCAGTTCTTC.

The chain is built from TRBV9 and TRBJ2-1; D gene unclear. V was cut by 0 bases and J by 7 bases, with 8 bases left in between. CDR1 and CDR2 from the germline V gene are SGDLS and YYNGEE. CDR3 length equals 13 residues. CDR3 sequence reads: CASSVDEENEQFF. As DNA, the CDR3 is TGTGCCAGCAGCGTAGACGAGGAAAATGAGCAGTTCTTC.

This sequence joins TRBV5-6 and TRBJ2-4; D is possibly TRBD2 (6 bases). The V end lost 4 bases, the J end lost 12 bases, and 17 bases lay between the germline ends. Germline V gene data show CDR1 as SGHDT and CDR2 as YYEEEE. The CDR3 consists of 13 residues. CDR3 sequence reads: CASSDAGPLNQYF. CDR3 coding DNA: TGTGCCAGCAGCGATGCGGGGCCACTGAATCAGTACTTC.

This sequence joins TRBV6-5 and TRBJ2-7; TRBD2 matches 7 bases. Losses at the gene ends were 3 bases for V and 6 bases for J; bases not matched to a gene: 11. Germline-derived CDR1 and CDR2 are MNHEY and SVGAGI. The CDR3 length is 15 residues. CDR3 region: CASSYYLAGEVEQYF. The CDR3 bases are TGTGCCAGCAGTTATTACCTCGCGGGAGAGGTCGAGCAGTACTTC.